This TCR beta chain was identified during a study of CD8 T cell repertoires and HIV-1 epitope variants. At the level of the study: Controls were a CMV, EBV and flu peptide pool, Ebola AY9 negative control, and no-peptide well.

Comments on this clone: Its specificity is not known.

Produced via immunoSEQ multiplex PCR; TCRdb's table is partial and in-frame only. Of approximately 4,700 clones in the sample, 55% to 75% were seen once. The V gene lost 3 bases and the J gene lost 0 bases, with 14 bases spanning the gap. Per the germline V gene, CDR1 is LGHNA and CDR2 is YSLEER. The CDR3 has 16 residues. The specimen was cultured CD8+ T cells derived from PBMCs. The V gene is TRBV4-3, the J gene TRBJ1-1; D ambiguous. This receptor was identified in a male donor with HIV. CDR3 in amino acids: CASSQDRRLVNTEAFF. The CDR3, as DNA: TGCGCCAGCAGCCAGGATCGTAGACTGGTGAACACTGAAGCTTTCTTT.